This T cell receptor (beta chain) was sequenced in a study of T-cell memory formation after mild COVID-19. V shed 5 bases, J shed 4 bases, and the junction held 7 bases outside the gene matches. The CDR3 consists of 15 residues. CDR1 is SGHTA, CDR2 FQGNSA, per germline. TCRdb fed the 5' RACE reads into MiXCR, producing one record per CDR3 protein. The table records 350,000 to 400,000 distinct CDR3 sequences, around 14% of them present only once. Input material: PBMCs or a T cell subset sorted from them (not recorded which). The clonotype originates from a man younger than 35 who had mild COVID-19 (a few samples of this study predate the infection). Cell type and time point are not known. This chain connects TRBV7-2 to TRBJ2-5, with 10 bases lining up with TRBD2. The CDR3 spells CASSRTSGVGETQYF. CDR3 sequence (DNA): TGTGCCAGCAGCCGCACTAGCGGGGTCGGAGAGACCCAGTACTTC. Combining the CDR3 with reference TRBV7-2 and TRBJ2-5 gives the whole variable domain GAGVSQSPSNKVTEKGKDVELRCDPISGHTALYWYRQSLGQGLEFLIYFQGNSAPDKSGLPSDRFSAERTGGSVSTLTIQRTQQEDSAVYLCASSRTSGVGETQYFGPGTRLLVL.